A single sample is the source of the 14 T cell receptor beta chains below, sequenced in a study of vaccination and CD4 T cells after COVID-19. Sequence data for DNA of cultured CD4+ T cells were generated by the Oncomine TCR Beta short-read assay. TCRdb re-derived calls from the PCR reads in MiXCR, one entry per CDR3 protein. Of approximately 6,700 distinct CDR3 sequences listed, around 39% are singletons. The antigens these receptors bind are not known. Treatment meaning: approximately nine-day PBMC culture with coronavirus spike peptide pools or control peptides (ViraFEST assay). The unexposed donor's CD4+ T cells were collected before the COVID-19 pandemic (2011-2018). What was sequenced was CD4+ T cells from blood, cultured in vitro. The receptor set was obtained from a human donor in good health.

This clonotype was detected only a few times. This sequence joins TRBV9 and TRBJ2-5; 11 bases are a match to TRBD1. CDR1 is SGDLS and CDR2 is YYNGEE in the germline V gene. The trim removed 0 bases at V and 5 bases at J, leaving 6 bases unmatched. This CDR3 is built from 16 residues. Here the CDR3 DNA reads TGTGCCAGCAGCGTAGCTGCATGGGACAGGGGGGAGACCCAGTACTTC. Encoded protein: CASSVAAWDRGETQYF. The entire variable domain, with the rest obtained from reference TRBV9 and TRBJ2-5, is as follows: DSGVTQTPKHLITATGQRVTLRCSPRSGDLSVYWYQQSLDQGLQFLIQYYNGEERAKGNILERFSAQQFPDLHSELNLSSLELGDSALYFCASSVAAWDRGETQYFGPGTRLLVL.

This rearrangement joins TRBV12-5 to TRBJ2-5; TRBD1 matches 7 bases. The CDR3 runs 13 residues. The V gene's germline CDR1 is LGHNT and CDR2 FRNRAP. With V trimmed by 7 bases and J by 5 bases, 7 bases remained unmatched. Here the CDR3 reads CASEDRVIETQYF. The CDR3 DNA sequence: TGTGCTAGTGAAGACAGGGTAATTGAGACCCAGTACTTC.

The chain links TRBV7-3 to TRBJ2-5; TRBD1 matches at 7 bases. V was pared by 5 bases and J by 2 bases, with 5 bases of the junction left unmatched. CDR1 is SGHTA, CDR2 FQGTGA, per germline. This CDR3 is built from 14 residues. This CDR3 reads CASSLGTAQETQYF. CDR3 sequence (DNA): TGTGCCAGCAGCCTTGGGACAGCTCAAGAGACCCAGTACTTC.

This clonotype was found a few times. This chain joins TRBV6-1 and TRBJ1-2, with D unresolved. CDR3 length equals 12 residues. Trimming took off 2 bases at V and 8 bases at J, with 9 bases between the two ends. CDR1 is MNHNS, CDR2 SASEGT, per germline. CDR3 loop: CASSEFGGGYTF. The CDR3 DNA is TGTGCCAGCAGTGAATTCGGCGGGGGCTACACCTTC.

The sample holds a few counts of this clonotype. A junction end diverges from the germline sequence, so it may reflect a read error. V usage is TRBV27 and J usage is TRBJ1-2; D is uncertain. Germline-derived CDR1 and CDR2 are MNHEY and SMNVEV (reference sequence). The CDR3 extends over 13 amino acids. This CDR3 is CASSLTPGSDQFF. CDR3 in DNA: TGTGCCAGCAGTTTAACGCCCGGAAGCGATCAATTCTTC.

This clonotype was counted only a few times. The rearrangement uses TRBV15 and TRBJ1-1; TRBD1 is a possible D gene (5 bases). CDR1 is LNHNV, CDR2 YYDKDF, per germline (reference sequence). CDR3 length: 14 residues. V was trimmed by 7 bases and J by 1 base, leaving 13 bases between them. This CDR3 is CATKRGRGNTEAFF. The CDR3 nucleotides are TGTGCCACCAAGAGGGGAAGGGGGAACACTGAAGCTTTCTTT.

This clonotype is medium-sized in the sample. The rearrangement joins TRBV20-1 to TRBJ1-5; D may be TRBD1 (5 bases). The CDR3 consists of 14 residues. CDR1 and CDR2 from the germline V gene are DFQATT and SNEGSKA (reference sequence). The germline V and J ends were trimmed by 6 bases and 3 bases, with 15 bases remaining between them. The CDR3 here is CSATWTRDNQPQHF. The CDR3, as DNA: TGCAGTGCCACCTGGACACGAGACAATCAGCCCCAGCATTTT.

This chain joins TRBV24-1 and TRBJ2-3, with D perhaps given as TRBD1 or TRBD2 (5 bases each). The CDR3 loop spans 17 amino acids. The V end was cut by 4 bases, the J end by 1 base, with 17 bases between. Per the germline V gene, CDR1 is KGHDR and CDR2 is SFDVKD. The CDR3 loop reads CATSDPGPTGGTDTQYF. CDR3 sequence (DNA): TGTGCCACCAGTGACCCGGGACCCACCGGCGGCACAGATACGCAGTATTTT.

The gene calls are TRBV19 and TRBJ1-2; TRBD1 is a possible D gene (5 bases). Germline CDR1 and CDR2: LNHDA and SQIVND (reference sequence). CDR3 length: 19 residues. The V gene lost 5 bases and the J gene lost 0 bases, with 25 bases spanning the gap. The CDR3 sequence is CASSPMGVGVQGPNYGYTF. The CDR3 DNA is TGTGCCAGTAGTCCTATGGGGGTTGGTGTCCAGGGACCTAACTATGGCTACACCTTC.

V is TRBV21-1 and J is TRBJ2-7; the table's TRBD1 call for D was not verified on the DNA. TRBV21-1 is described as a pseudogene. The CDR3 consists of 15 residues. CDR3 coding DNA: TGTGCCAGCAGCAAAGGTCGGACAGGGGGCTGCGAGCAGTACTTC. Protein sequence: CASSKGRTGGCEQYF.

V usage is TRBV5-4 and J usage is TRBJ1-1; no definite D call. The V and J ends lost 0 bases and 10 bases respectively, with 10 bases between them. Germline CDR1 is SGHNT and CDR2 is YYREEE (reference sequence). CDR3 length equals 12 residues. The CDR3 DNA reads TGTGCCAGCAGCTTGGATCGGGGAACAGCTTTCTTT. Its protein is CASSLDRGTAFF.

By its share, this clonotype is medium-sized. The chain links TRBV5-4 to TRBJ1-2; no clear D gene. The CDR3 contains 16 residues. Germline assignment: CDR1 SGHNT and CDR2 YYREEE (reference sequence). V was clipped by 0 bases and J by 4 bases, with 16 bases between them. The CDR3 sequence is CASSLDPTDGIYGYTF. CDR3 coding DNA: TGTGCCAGCAGCTTGGACCCTACGGACGGTATCTATGGCTACACCTTC.

Regarding this clonotype: At one of its ends the junction is not consistent with the germline gene, which may arise from a read error. V and J are TRBV14 and TRBJ2-1; 10 bases map to TRBD2. The CDR3 spans 16 residues. Germline V lookup: CDR1 SGHDN, CDR2 FVKESK. The CDR3 DNA reads as TGTGCCAGTAGCCTCTGGCTAGCGGGGGTAAACAATGAGCAGTTCTTC. Amino acid sequence: CASSLWLAGVNNEQFF.

This clonotype has a handful of counts. J is TRBJ1-2 and V is TRBV6-5, with D possibly matching TRBD1 (6 bases). Per the germline V gene, CDR1 is MNHEY and CDR2 is SVGAGI. CDR3 length equals 16 residues. Trimming left V 2 bases short and J 0 bases short, with 13 bases between. For the CDR3, the DNA is TGTGCCAGCAGTTACGGAGGGGACATACCTAACTATGGCTACACCTTC. As protein: CASSYGGDIPNYGYTF.